This T cell receptor beta chain originates from a study (dated by TCRdb to the mid-2010s). Notes on the research overall: The study set out to test whether tumor-infiltrating Tregs in breast cancer get recruited from blood Tregs or are instead converted in situ from other CD4+ T cell subsets. Overall study outcomes, separate from this receptor: The larger-cohort validation was restricted to a single TCR beta V-J rearrangement rather than whole repertoires. The greatest overlap of tumor-infiltrating Treg TCR alpha and beta sequences was observed with tumor naive CD4+ T cells, followed by blood naive CD4+ T cells. The TCR gene usage of tumor memory CD4+ T cells clustered together with blood and lymph node memory CD4+ cells and with lymph node naive CD4+ cells.

Cells that were CD4+CD25+CD127-/low were isolated as Tregs. Tregs, naive and memory CD4+ T cells from tumor, blood and ipsilateral draining lymph nodes of roughly 5 breast cancer patients underwent full-length TCR alpha and beta sequencing. Tumor tissue and lymph nodes obtained by ipsilateral axillary dissection were perfused with PBS, cut into small pieces and digested using collagenase I and hyaluronidase. Mononuclear cells from lymph nodes or approximately 46 ml of peripheral blood were isolated by Ficoll density gradient centrifugation. FACS confirmed that the sorted cell populations were more than 90% pure. The CDR3 runs 16 residues from the cysteine to the phenylalanine. Just the 48-base CDR3 DNA is kept, in frame starting at base 1. V drops 5 bases and J drops 5 bases, leaving 18 bases in between. Per the germline V gene, SGHAT is the CDR1 and FQNNGV is the CDR2. Full-length TCR variable regions were amplified by 5' RACE PCR with constant-region reverse primers, and semi-nested PCR with Nested Universal Primer A was subsequently performed. Using the ReliaPrep RNA Cell Miniprep System, total RNA was extracted, and the SMARTer RACE 5'/3' Kit was then used to reverse transcribe the RNA into 5'RACE-ready cDNA. Full-length TCR alpha and beta libraries were barcoded with multiplex adaptors and sequenced on an Illumina MiSeq. Under the source paper's analysis protocol: Sequencing data were pooled across the five patients for each of nine subset-tissue groups and compared by unsupervised clustering of TCR gene usage. Repertoire similarity was calculated with the Morisita-Horn index, weighting shared sequences by their contribution to each repertoire. TCRdb trimmed public reads at Q25 via fastp, called clones via MiXCR and kept in-frame beta chains. Rows are unified per CDR3 protein, each entry keeping the most common DNA and genes. The V and J calls here are based on TCRdb, not the publication. This sample has about 8,900 distinct CDR3 sequences in its table, and around 53% of those were observed once. 6.4% of the sample is taken by the ten largest.

Notes on this clonotype: Its specific antigen is unknown. No base-level quality is on record; no much larger clone is a single base apart.

The sequence is built from TRBV11-2 and TRBJ2-2; the D segment cannot be called with confidence. The TCR was taken from a female donor with breast cancer. Sequencing used Tregs sorted from a lymph node. This receptor carries the CDR3 CASSPTHLGSTGELFF. The DNA reads TGTGCCAGCAGCCCTACCCATTTGGGATCTACCGGGGAGCTGTTTTTT.